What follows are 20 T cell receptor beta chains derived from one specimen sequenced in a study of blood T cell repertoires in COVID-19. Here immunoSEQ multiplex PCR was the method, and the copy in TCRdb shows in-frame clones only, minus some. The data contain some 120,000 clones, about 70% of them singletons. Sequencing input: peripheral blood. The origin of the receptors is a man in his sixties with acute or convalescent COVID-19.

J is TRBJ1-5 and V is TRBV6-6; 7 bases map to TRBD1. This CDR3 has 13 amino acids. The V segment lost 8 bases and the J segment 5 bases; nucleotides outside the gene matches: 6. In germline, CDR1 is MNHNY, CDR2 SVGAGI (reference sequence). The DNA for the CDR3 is TGTGCCAGCCGAGACAGGGACCATCAGCCCCAGCATTTT. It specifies CASRDRDHQPQHF.

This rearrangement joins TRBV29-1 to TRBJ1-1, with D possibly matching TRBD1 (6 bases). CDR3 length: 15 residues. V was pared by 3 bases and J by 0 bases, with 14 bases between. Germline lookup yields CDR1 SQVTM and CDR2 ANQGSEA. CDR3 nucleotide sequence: TGCAGCGTTGATAGCAGGGGTGGCGTGAACACTGAAGCTTTCTTT. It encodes CSVDSRGGVNTEAFF.

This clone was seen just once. CDR3 amino acids: CASSRTGAAAYNEQFF. CDR3 nucleotides: TGCGCCAGCAGCAGGACAGGGGCGGCGGCCTACAATGAGCAGTTCTTC. The chain recombines TRBV5-1 with TRBJ2-1, with 9 bases aligning to TRBD1. This CDR3 comprises 16 residues. The V segment lost 4 bases and the J segment 2 bases; nucleotides outside the gene matches: 7. CDR1 is SGHRS and CDR2 is YFSETQ in the germline V gene.

This chain's CDR3 is CSVERLQGDSPLHF. The CDR3 DNA follows: TGCAGCGTTGAGAGGTTGCAGGGGGATTCACCCCTCCACTTT. This rearrangement joins TRBV29-1 to TRBJ1-6, with 7 nucleotides matching TRBD1. Germline CDR1 SQVTM, CDR2 ANQGSEA. The V and J ends lost 3 bases and 8 bases, in that order; junction bases with no gene match: 7. The CDR3 totals 14 residues.

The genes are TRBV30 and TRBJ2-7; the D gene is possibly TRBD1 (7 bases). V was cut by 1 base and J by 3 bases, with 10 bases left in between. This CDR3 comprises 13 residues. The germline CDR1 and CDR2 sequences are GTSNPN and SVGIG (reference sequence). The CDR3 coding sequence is TGTGCCTGGAGTGGCAGGGGGGTCTACGAGCAGTACTTC. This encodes CAWSGRGVYEQYF. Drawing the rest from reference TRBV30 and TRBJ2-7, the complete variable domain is SQTIHQWPATLVQPVGSPLSLECTVEGTSNPNLYWYRQAAGRGLQLLFYSVGIGQISSEVPQNLSASRPQDRQFILSSKKLLLSDSGFYLCAWSGRGVYEQYFGPGTRLTVT.

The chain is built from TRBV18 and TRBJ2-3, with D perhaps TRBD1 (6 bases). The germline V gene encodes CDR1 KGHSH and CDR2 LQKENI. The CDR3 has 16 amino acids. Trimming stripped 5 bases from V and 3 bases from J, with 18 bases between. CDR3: CASSTNPQGRTDTQYF. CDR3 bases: TGTGCCAGCTCAACAAATCCCCAGGGGAGAACAGATACGCAGTATTTT.

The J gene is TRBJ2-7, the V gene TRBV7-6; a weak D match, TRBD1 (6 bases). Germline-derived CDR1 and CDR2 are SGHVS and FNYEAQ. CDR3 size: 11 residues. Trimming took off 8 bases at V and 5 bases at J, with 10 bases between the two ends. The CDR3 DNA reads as TGTGCCAGCGGGACAAGAGACGAGCAGTACTTC. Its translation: CASGTRDEQYF. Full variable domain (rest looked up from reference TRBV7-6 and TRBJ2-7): GAGVSQSPRYKVTKRGQDVALRCDPISGHVSLYWYRQALGQGPEFLTYFNYEAQQDKSGLPNDRFSAERPEGSISTLTIQRTEQRDSAMYRCASGTRDEQYFGPGTRLTVT.

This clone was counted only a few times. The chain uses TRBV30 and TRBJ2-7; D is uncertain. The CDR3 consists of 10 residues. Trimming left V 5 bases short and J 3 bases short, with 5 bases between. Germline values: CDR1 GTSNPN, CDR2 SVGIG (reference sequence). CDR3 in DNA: TGTGCCTGGGGCCTCTACGAGCAGTACTTC. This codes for CAWGLYEQYF.

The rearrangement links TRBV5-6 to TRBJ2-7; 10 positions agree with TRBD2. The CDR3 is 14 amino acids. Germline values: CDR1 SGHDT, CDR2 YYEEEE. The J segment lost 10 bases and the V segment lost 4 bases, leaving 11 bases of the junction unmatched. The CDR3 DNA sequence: TGTGCCAGCAGCCTAGGGACTAGCGCGGGAGATCAGTACTTC. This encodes CASSLGTSAGDQYF.

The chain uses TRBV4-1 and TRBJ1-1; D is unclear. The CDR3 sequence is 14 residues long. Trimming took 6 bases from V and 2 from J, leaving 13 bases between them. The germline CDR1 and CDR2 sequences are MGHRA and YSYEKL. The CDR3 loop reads CASRQLTENTEAFF. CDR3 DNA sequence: TGCGCCAGCAGACAACTTACAGAAAACACTGAAGCTTTCTTT.

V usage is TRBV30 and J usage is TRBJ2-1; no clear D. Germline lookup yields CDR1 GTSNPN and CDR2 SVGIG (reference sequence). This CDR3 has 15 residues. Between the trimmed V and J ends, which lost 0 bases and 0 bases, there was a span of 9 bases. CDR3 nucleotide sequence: TGTGCCTGGAGTGTCCTGACGGGCTCCTACAATGAGCAGTTCTTC. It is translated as CAWSVLTGSYNEQFF.

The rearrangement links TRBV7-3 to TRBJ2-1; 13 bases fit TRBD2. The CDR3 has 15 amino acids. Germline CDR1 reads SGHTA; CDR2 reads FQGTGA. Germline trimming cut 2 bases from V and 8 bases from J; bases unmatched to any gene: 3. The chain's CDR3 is CASSLQGLAGHEQFF. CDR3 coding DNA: TGTGCCAGCAGCTTACAGGGACTAGCGGGGCATGAGCAGTTCTTC.

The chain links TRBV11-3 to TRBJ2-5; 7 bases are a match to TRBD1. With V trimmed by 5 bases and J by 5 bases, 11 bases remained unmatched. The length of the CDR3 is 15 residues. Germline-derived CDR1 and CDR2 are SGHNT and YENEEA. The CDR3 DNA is TGTGCCAGCAGCATAACCGTGACAGGGAAGGAGACCCAGTACTTC. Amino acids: CASSITVTGKETQYF.

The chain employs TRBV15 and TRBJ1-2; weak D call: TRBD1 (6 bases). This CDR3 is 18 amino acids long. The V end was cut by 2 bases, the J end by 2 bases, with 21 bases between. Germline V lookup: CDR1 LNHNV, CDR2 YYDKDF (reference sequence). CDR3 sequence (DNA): TGTGCCACCAGCAGACCTAGGCAGGGGCAAGGAAAAAACTATGGCTACACCTTC. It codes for CATSRPRQGQGKNYGYTF.

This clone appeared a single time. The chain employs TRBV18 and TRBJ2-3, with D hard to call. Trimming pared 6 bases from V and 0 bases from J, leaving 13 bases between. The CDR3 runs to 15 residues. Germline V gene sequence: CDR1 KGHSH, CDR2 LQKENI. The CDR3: CASSPGPGSTDTQYF. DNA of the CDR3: TGTGCCAGCTCCCCCGGTCCCGGGAGCACAGATACGCAGTATTTT. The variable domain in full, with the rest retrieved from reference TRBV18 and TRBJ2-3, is NAGVMQNPRHLVRRRGQEARLRCSPMKGHSHVYWYRQLPEEGLKFMVYLQKENIIDESGMPKERFSAEFPKEGPSILRIQQVVRGDSAAYFCASSPGPGSTDTQYFGPGTRLTVL.

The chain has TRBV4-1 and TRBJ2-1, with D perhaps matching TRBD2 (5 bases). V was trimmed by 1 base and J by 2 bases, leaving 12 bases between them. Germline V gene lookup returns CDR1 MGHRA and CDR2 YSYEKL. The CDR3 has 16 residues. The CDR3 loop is CASSQVTSTAYNEQFF. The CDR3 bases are TGCGCCAGCAGCCAAGTCACTAGTACCGCCTACAATGAGCAGTTCTTC.

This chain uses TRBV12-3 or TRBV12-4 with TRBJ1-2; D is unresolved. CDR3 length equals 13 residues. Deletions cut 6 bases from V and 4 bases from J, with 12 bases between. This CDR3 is CASSPSGSYGYTF. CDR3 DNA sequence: TGTGCCAGCAGCCCCTCCGGTAGCTATGGCTACACCTTC.

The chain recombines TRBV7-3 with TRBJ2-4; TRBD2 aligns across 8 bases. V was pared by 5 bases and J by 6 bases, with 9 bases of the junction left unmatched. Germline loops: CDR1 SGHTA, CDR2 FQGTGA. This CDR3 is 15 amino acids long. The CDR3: CASSQSSGSGNIQYF. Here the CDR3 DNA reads TGTGCCAGCAGCCAATCAAGCGGGAGCGGAAACATTCAGTACTTC. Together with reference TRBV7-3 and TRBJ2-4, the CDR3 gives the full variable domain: GAGVSQTPSNKVTEKGKYVELRCDPISGHTALYWYRQSLGQGPEFLIYFQGTGAADDSGLPNDRFFAVRPEGSVSTLKIQRTERGDSAVYLCASSQSSGSGNIQYFGAGTRLSVL.

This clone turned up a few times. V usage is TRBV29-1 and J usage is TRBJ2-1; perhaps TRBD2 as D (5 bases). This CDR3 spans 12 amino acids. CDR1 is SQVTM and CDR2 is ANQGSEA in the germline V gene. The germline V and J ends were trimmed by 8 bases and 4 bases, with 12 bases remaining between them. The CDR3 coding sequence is TGCAGCAAATTAGCGCCTTACAATGAGCAGTTCTTC. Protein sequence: CSKLAPYNEQFF.

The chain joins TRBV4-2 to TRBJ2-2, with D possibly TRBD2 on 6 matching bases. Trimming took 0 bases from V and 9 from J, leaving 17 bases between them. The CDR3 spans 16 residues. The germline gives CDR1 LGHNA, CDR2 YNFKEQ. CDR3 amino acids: CASSQDLLASDRELFF. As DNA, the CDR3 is TGTGCCAGCAGCCAAGATTTACTAGCCTCTGACAGGGAGCTGTTTTTT.